This T cell receptor beta chain was obtained from a study of shared clonotypes between healthy human individuals (dated by TCRdb to about 2020). Some background on the complete study: A couple of women and a few men aged 18 to 49 years were included in the cohort. For each donor, CD4 naive and CD4 memory were each run on three plates, CD8 naive on two plates, and CD8 memory on one plate. Blood TCR repertoires of roughly five healthy adults were deeply sequenced to estimate repertoire size and the extent of clonotype sharing between individuals. Libraries were prepared and TCR repertoires were sequenced by different laboratories using diverse techniques, in order to increase sequencing depth and limit assay-specific biases. Between about 0.94 and 10 billion PBMCs per donor were obtained by leukapheresis. The paper as a whole reports these results and caveats: Only blood was sampled, and tissue TCR repertoires likely differ from those in blood. The genetic and exposure-history diversity represented was limited by the small number of donors. Rarefaction of sorted-subset datasets indicated incomplete sequencing despite the large sequencing depth. Compared with non-shared clonotypes, the clonotypes found in all four sorted-subset donors had higher generation probabilities. Pairwise subsampling led to the expectation that sequencing depth would affect the degree of clonotype sharing among donors. Sharing across several donors was observed for around 5% of naive CD4, less than 4% of naive CD8, over 2% of memory CD4, and about 0.4% of memory CD8 clonotypes. Naive subsets generally had larger estimated clonotype richness than memory subsets.

At the junction V is shortened by 3 bases and J by 7 bases, with 12 bases in between. The CDR3 has 14 amino acids, counting the end cysteine and phenylalanine. The only DNA kept is the CDR3, 42 bases in frame from the first base. From the germline V gene, CDR1 is ENHRY and CDR2 is SYGVKD. Using the deep immunoSEQ assay, multiplex PCR amplified TCR CDR3 regions from genomic DNA. Genomic DNA extracted from each cell subset was distributed evenly over all wells of several immunoSEQ 96-well plates, and each plate served as one replicate. For sorted subsets, roughly 200 ng of genomic DNA, equivalent to some 33,000 T cell genomes, went into each replicate PCR. The purified libraries were quantified using a Qubit 3.0 fluorometer, sized with a Bioanalyzer 2100, and then quantified again using the KAPA Library Quantification kit. Every immunoSEQ 96-well plate was sequenced on a separate single-read 150-cycle Illumina NextSeq 550 flow cell. Turning to the authors' computational methods: Because the immunoSEQ output included only junctional sequences and no quality scores, the filtering could not be the same as the filtering used for full-length reads. Sequences were annotated with PyIR, a Python wrapper for IgBLAST v1.9, using IMGT germline references to assign V/J genes and CDR3. Reads were filtered out if the reads had weak V/J assignments (E-value above 1e-6), no CDR3, stop codons, out-of-frame junctions, or ambiguous translated residues. V3J clonotypes were defined as sequences sharing an identical inferred V gene, J gene, and CDR3 amino acid sequence. Percentage overlap between repertoires was calculated by dividing the number of shared unique clonotypes by the size of the smaller repertoire. Three approaches were used to assess repertoire richness: RTK rarefaction, the Chao1 estimator, and Recon v2.1 estimates of unobserved clonotypes. Generation probabilities were computed with OLGA for all TCRbeta clonotypes obtained by the gDNA method from four donors. As stored in TCRdb, this immuneACCESS dataset retains in-frame rearrangements with V and J assigned. A fraction of the clones does not appear; measured against another copy, unresolved V genes explain less than half of the discrepancy, and the remainder lacks a known reason. The D gene and trimming were derived from the DNA, and the V and J assignments and clone size from that table. Within this sample are 2,500,000 or so clones, with approximately 94% of them counted one time only. The top ten hold approximately 0.35% of the sample.

Donors were healthy HIV-negative adults with no recently reported acute infections or vaccinations. All donors were Caucasian adults living in Nashville, Tennessee, USA. CD4+ T cells were enriched by magnetic negative selection, after which naive cells were positively selected on CD45RA and the negative fraction was taken as the memory subset. Blood was obtained by leukapheresis, after which PBMCs were separated by Ficoll-Histopaque density gradient centrifugation and cryopreserved in liquid nitrogen vapor phase. Purity and quantity of every magnetically sorted T cell population were checked by analytical flow cytometry. From each sorted fraction, genomic DNA was isolated and quantified by UV absorbance on a Nanodrop 2000c. On this clone itself: No antigen is known for it. Per-nucleotide qualities are absent, and no much larger clonotype sits a single base away.

Sequencing used naive CD4+ T cells from PBMCs. The cell subset or site label here, explained by the study, means: CD45RA+ positively selected. The rearranged chain carries TRBV10-3 and TRBJ2-2, and possibly TRBD2, on 5 matching bases. The source is a man in his late teens or twenties in good health. Some clones in this sample may be carry-over from other donors' samples. The sequence in DNA is TGTGCCATCAGTGAACCTGTGGGAGTCGGGGAGCTGTTTTTT. This translates into CAISEPVGVGELFF.